A single sample is the source of the 4 T cell receptor beta chains below, sequenced in a study of blood T cell repertoires in COVID-19. TCRdb keeps only in-frame clones here, not all; method: immunoSEQ multiplex PCR. The table has tens of thousands of clones, 65% to 85% seen once. Sequenced material: peripheral blood. Receptor source: a man older than 75 with active or convalescent COVID-19.

The chain couples TRBV6-2 or TRBV6-3 to TRBJ2-2, with 9 bases aligning to TRBD1. This CDR3 is built from 13 residues. The germline gives CDR1 MNHEY, CDR2 SVGEGT. V was clipped by 5 bases and J by 9 bases; unmatched bases: 4. CDR3 region: CASSLGQGRELFF. In nucleotides, the CDR3 is TGTGCCAGCAGTCTGGGACAGGGCCGGGAGCTGTTTTTT.

V gene TRBV28 combines with J gene TRBJ2-5; D is perhaps TRBD1 (6 bases). Trimming shortened V by 6 bases and J by 7 bases, and 18 bases separated the two germline ends. The CDR3 spans 14 residues. Germline loops: CDR1 MDHEN, CDR2 SYDVKM. The CDR3 nucleotides read TGTGCCAGCAGACTAAACAGGGATCCCTCGACCCAGTACTTC. This sequence encodes CASRLNRDPSTQYF.

The J gene is TRBJ1-5, the V gene TRBV6-2 or TRBV6-3; tentative D call: TRBD1 (5 bases). This CDR3 spans 15 amino acids. CDR1 and CDR2 (germline): MNHEY, SVGEGT. V was pared by 2 bases and J by 6 bases, with 14 bases between. The CDR3 loop reads CASSYDAGVGQPQHF. The CDR3 DNA reads TGTGCCAGCAGTTACGATGCGGGGGTTGGTCAGCCCCAGCATTTT.

The genes are TRBV28 and TRBJ1-5, with 9 nucleotides matching TRBD1. The germline gives CDR1 MDHEN, CDR2 SYDVKM. V shed 1 base and J 7 bases; nucleotides not matched to a gene: 5. The CDR3 is 15 residues long. The CDR3 sequence is CASSLLTGGQQPQHF. DNA of the CDR3: TGTGCCAGCAGTTTATTAACAGGGGGCCAACAGCCCCAGCATTTT.